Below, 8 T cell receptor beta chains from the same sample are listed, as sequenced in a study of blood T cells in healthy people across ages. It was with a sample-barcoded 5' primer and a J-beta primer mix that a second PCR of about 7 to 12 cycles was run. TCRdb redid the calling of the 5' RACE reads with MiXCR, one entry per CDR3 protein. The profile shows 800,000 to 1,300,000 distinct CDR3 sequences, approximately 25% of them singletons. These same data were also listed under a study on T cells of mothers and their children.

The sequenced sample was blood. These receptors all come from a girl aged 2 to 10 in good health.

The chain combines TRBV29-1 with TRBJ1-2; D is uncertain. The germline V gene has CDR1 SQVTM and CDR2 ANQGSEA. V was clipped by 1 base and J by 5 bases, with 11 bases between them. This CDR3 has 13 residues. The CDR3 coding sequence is TGCAGCGTTGAAGTAATCTCCGCATATGGCTACACCTTC. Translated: CSVEVISAYGYTF.

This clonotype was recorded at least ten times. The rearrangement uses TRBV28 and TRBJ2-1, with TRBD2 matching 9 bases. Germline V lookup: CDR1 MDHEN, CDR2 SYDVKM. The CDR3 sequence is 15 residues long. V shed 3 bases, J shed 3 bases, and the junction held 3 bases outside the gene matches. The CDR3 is CASSFGGRDYNEQFF. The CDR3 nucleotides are TGTGCCAGCAGTTTCGGCGGGAGGGACTACAATGAGCAGTTCTTC. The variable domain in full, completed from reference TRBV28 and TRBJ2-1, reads DVKVTQSSRYLVKRTGEKVFLECVQDMDHENMFWYRQDPGLGLRLIYFSYDVKMKEKGDIPEGYSVSREKKERFSLILESASTNQTSMYLCASSFGGRDYNEQFFGPGTRLTVL.

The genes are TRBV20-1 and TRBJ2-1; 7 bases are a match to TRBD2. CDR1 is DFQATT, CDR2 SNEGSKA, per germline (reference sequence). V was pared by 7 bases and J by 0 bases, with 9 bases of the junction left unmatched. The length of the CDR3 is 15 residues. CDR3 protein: CSGGLSGDSYNEQFF. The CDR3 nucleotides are TGCAGTGGCGGACTAAGCGGGGACTCCTACAATGAGCAGTTCTTC.

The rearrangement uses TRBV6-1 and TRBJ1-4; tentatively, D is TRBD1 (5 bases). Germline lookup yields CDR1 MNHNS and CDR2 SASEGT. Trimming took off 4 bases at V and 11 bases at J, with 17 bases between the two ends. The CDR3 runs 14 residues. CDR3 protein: CASSAQELHEKLFF. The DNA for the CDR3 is TGTGCCAGCAGTGCACAGGAGCTCCACGAGAAACTGTTTTTT.

CDR3 bases: TGCAGCGTGGAGGGGTTGAAGGACTGGGGAACTGAAGCTTTCTTT. The encoded protein is CSVEGLKDWGTEAFF. This rearrangement joins TRBV29-1 to TRBJ1-1; possibly TRBD1 for D (5 bases). CDR3 size: 15 residues. Germline V gene lookup returns CDR1 SQVTM and CDR2 ANQGSEA. V was shortened by 6 bases and J by 5 bases, with 22 bases between the two germline ends.

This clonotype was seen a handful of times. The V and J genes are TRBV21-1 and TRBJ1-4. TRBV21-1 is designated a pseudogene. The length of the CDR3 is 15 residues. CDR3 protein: CASSGNEGSEEKLFF. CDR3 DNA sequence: TGTGCCAGCAGCGGTAACGAGGGCTCGGAGGAAAAACTGTTTTTT.

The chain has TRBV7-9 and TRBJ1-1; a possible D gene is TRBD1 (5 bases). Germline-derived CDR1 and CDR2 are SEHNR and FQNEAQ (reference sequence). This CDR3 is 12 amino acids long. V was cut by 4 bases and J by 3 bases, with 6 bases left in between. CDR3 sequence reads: CASSWTHTEAFF. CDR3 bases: TGTGCCAGCAGCTGGACACACACTGAAGCTTTCTTT.

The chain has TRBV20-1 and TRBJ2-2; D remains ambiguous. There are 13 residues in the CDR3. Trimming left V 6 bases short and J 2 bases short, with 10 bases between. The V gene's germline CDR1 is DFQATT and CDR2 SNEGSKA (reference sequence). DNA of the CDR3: TGCAGTGCGTCCAGGATTAACACCGGGGAGCTGTTTTTT. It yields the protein CSASRINTGELFF.